These T cell receptor beta chains were read from a single sample in a study of Graves' ophthalmopathy and Graves' hyperthyroidism. TCRdb redid the calling of the multiplex PCR reads with MiXCR, one entry per CDR3 protein. The repertoire has 150,000 to 200,000 distinct CDR3 sequences, under 45% of them found once; the top ten carry 8% to 10%. The specimen was peripheral blood. The receptor source for this set is a man under 40 with Graves' ophthalmopathy. CDR3s include the opening cysteine and the closing phenylalanine or tryptophan. A D gene is named only where the DNA matches it firmly. Not every row has a clone size; where given, it reads once, few, many or a size class.

D gene,V gene,J gene,clone size,CDR3 DNA,CDR3 protein
TRBD1,TRBV6-2/TRBV6-3,TRBJ2-5,few,TGTGCCAGCAGTTACTCGTGGGCAGGGGGCGAAAAGACCCAGTACTTC,CASSYSWAGGEKTQYF
TRBD2,TRBV12-3/TRBV12-4,TRBJ2-7,NA,TGTGCCAGCAGTTTAAAGTGGGCAGGGAGGGACGAGCAGTACTTC,CASSLKWAGRDEQYF
NA,TRBV28,TRBJ1-1,NA,TGTGCCAGCAATCAGGGGTCGCGCACTGAAGCTTTCTTT,CASNQGSRTEAFF
NA,TRBV30,TRBJ1-3,many,TGTGCCTGGAGTGGATGGGGGCGGCAGGATGGAAACACCATATATTTT,CAWSGWGRQDGNTIYF
NA,TRBV6-1,TRBJ1-2,many,TGTGCCAGCCACTCCTCCTATGGCTACACCTTC,CASHSSYGYTF
NA,TRBV12-3/TRBV12-4,TRBJ1-1,many,TGTGCCAGCAGCGCCCTACCACAGAACACTGAAGCTTTCTTT,CASSALPQNTEAFF
NA,TRBV3-1,TRBJ2-2,many,TGTGCCAGCAGCCCGTGGGGCGGGATGATGTCCGGGGAGCTGTTTTTT,CASSPWGGMMSGELFF
TRBD2,TRBV7-6,TRBJ2-4,NA,TGTGCCAGCAGCTCTAGCGGGAGGGCCGGTGTCATTCAGTACTTC,CASSSSGRAGVIQYF
NA,TRBV6-5,TRBJ1-3,many,TGTGCCAGCAGCCGAAGACAGACTTCAACTGGAAACACCATATATTTT,CASSRRQTSTGNTIYF
TRBD2,TRBV2,TRBJ2-7,many,TGTGCCAGCAGTGAAGGGGGGTCGGGAGGAGGCTACGAGCAGTACTTC,CASSEGGSGGGYEQYF
NA,TRBV27,TRBJ2-7,many,TGTGCCAGCAGTTTACACGGGTCCTACGAGCAGTACTTC,CASSLHGSYEQYF